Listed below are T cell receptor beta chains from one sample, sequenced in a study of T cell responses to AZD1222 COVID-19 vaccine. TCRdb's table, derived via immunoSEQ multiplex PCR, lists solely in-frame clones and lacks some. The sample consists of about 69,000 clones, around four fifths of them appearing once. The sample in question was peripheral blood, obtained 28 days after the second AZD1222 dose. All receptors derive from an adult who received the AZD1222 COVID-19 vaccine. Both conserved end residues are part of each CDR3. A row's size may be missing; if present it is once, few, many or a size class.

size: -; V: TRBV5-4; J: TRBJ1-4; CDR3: CASSVVRRGLNEKLFF
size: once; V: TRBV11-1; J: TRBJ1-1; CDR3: CASSLSGGLNTEAFF
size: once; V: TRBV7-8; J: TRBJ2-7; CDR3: CASSQRRISYEQYF
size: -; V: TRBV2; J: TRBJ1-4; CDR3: CASSRRATPNEKLFF
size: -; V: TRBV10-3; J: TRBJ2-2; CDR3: CAISPGTSGTGELFF
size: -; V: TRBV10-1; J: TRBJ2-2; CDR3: CASSPASTGELFF
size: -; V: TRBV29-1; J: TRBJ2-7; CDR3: CSGGTSGREQYF
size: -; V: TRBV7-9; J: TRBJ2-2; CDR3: CASSPYGELFF
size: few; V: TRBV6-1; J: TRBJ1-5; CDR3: CASSENQPQHF
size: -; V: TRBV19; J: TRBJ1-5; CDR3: CGTGKNSNQPQHF
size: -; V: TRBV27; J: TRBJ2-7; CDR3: CASSLGPGLSSYEQYF
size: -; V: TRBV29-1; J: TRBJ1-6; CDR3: CSVGADYNSPLHF
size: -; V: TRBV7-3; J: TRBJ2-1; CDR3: CASSESGSSYNEQFF
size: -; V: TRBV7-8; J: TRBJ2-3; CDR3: CASSLKRVLDTQYF
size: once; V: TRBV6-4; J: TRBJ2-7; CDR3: CASSVTDGYEQYF
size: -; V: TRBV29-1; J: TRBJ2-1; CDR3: CSVGTAFTYEQFF
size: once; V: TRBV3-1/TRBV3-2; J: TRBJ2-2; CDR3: CASSQDLWDRGPAGSGELFF
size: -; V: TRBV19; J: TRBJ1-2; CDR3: CASSIRVNYGYTF
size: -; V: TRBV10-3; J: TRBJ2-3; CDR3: CATTGRSEATDTQYF
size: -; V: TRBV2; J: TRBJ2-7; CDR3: CASSTETDIYEQYF
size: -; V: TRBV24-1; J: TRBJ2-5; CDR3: CATSDSSGGKTQYF
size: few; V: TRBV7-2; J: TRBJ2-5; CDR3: CASSLVDRAQETQYF
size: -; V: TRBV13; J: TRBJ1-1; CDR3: CASSLSGRNTEAFF
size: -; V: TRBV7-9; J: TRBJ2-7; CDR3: CASSFPDRGGGYEQYF
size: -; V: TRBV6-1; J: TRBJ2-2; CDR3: CASSSDNTGELFF
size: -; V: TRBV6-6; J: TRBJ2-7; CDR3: CASLGLAGAYEQYF